This TCR beta chain derives from a study of blood T cell repertoires in COVID-19. Turning to the study itself: Acute and convalescent COVID-19 specimens originated in the United States, Italy and Spain. PBMCs, B-cell-depleted T cells, or T cells were the source of the cDNA or gDNA that made up the material.

The V end was cut by 5 bases, the J end by 2 bases, with 9 bases between. The CDR3 is 13 amino acids. Germline CDR1 reads SEHNR; CDR2 reads FQNEAQ (reference sequence). In the source study's methods: Amplified reference gene primers provided the basis for estimating nucleated cell counts. TCRdb's copy holds only in-frame clones and misses some; the assay was immunoSEQ multiplex PCR. The V and J calls and clone size are taken from that table; D and trimming were inferred from the DNA. This table holds approximately 190,000 clones, approximately 84% found once. This clonotype originated in a human donor with acute or convalescent COVID-19. The donor label of this sample is uncertain. V and J are TRBV7-9 and TRBJ1-2, with D perhaps TRBD1 (6 bases). The sample comprised peripheral blood. The CDR3 sequence: CASSRDTNYGYTF. DNA for the CDR3: TGTGCCAGCAGCAGGGACACCAACTATGGCTACACCTTC. The entire variable domain, with the rest obtained from reference TRBV7-9 and TRBJ1-2, is as follows: DTGVSQNPRHKITKRGQNVTFRCDPISEHNRLYWYRQTLGQGPEFLTYFQNEAQLEKSRLLSDRFSAERPKGSFSTLEIQRTEQGDSAMYLCASSRDTNYGYTFGSGTRLTVV.